This note documents a single T cell receptor beta chain sequence. Data came from immunoSEQ multiplex PCR; TCRdb stores just in-frame clones and leaves some out. The repertoire includes almost 400,000 clones, about 90% of them detected once, and 1.7% sits in the top ten. This sample stems from a study of blood T cell repertoires in COVID-19. The CDR3 consists of 15 residues. Germline values: CDR1 MNHEY, CDR2 SVGAGI. The trim removed 3 bases at V and 15 bases at J, leaving 13 bases unmatched. All enrollees were roughly 18 to 95 years old and from roughly 22 US areas. The genes are TRBV6-5 and TRBJ1-6, with 8 bases identical to TRBD1. The source material was PBMCs or T cells enriched from blood (not recorded which). The clonotype originates from a woman younger than 45 who had recovered from COVID-19. DNA of the CDR3: TGTGCCAGCAGTTATTTCCCGGGACAGGCCTCTCTCCTCCACTTT. It codes for CASSYFPGQASLLHF.